What follows describes a single TCR beta chain. Its antigen is not known. The data are from a study of shared clonotypes between healthy human individuals. Study-level points and caveats: What rarefaction showed was incomplete sorted-subset sequencing despite large depth. A few donors had around 5.2% of their naive CD4 clonotypes in common.

Original handling: Owing to the provision of junction-only sequences devoid of quality scores by immunoSEQ, filtering differed. TCRdb keeps only in-frame clones here, not all; method: immunoSEQ multiplex PCR. Clonal size and the V and J genes are those of that table, whereas D and trimming came from the DNA. The table shows hundreds of thousands of clones, with approximately 74% occurring only once. CDR1 and CDR2 from the germline V gene are MNHNS and SASEGT. V was cut by 6 bases and J by 6 bases, with 11 bases left in between. The CDR3 is made up of 12 amino acids. This receptor was taken from a woman aged 25 to 45 in good health. Sample: memory CD4+ T cells sorted from blood. Subset specified: CD45RA-negative fraction. This chain joins TRBV6-1 and TRBJ1-1; tentative D call: TRBD1 (5 bases). The CDR3 DNA follows: TGTGCCAGCAGCGTGACAGTTTCTGAAGCTTTCTTT. It specifies CASSVTVSEAFF.